The entry below gives a single TCR beta chain sequence along with its context. Antigen specificity is unknown. Time point indicated: week 23, last vaccination. One vaccine dose held 300 ug of mutant IDH1 20-mer peptide and came with topical imiquimod. These data come from a study of a mutant IDH1 vaccine in newly diagnosed glioma. The wider study: There were eight vaccinations for patients, given in weeks 1, 3, 5, 7, 11, 15, 19 and 23. Vaccines were begun 4-6 weeks after radiotherapy alone, or with temozolomide cycles.

Assay used: immunoSEQ multiplex PCR; TCRdb lists only in-frame clones, some missing. Here the sample spans tens of thousands of clones, around 78% being singletons. This CDR3 is built from 12 residues. The germline V gene has CDR1 SGHDT and CDR2 YYEEEE. Trimming cost V 0 bases and J 16 bases, with 11 bases left between them. The study, taken as a whole, reports: Pseudoprogression appeared independent of alterations in top peripheral clonotypes.

The sample in question was PBMCs, obtained from a glioma patient whose treatment included an IDH1 peptide vaccine. This chain uses TRBV5-6 with TRBJ2-6; D not certain. The sequence came from a woman in her thirties or forties with glioma. Some clones in this sample may be carry-over from other donors' samples. The CDR3 spells CASSLGRLSLTF. CDR3 DNA: TGTGCCAGCAGCTTGGGTCGACTCTCTCTGACTTTC.